This T cell receptor beta chain was profiled in a study of blood T cell repertoires in COVID-19. Germline assignment: CDR1 SNHLY and CDR2 FYNNEI. CDR3 length: 15 residues. Trimming cost V 5 bases and J 0 bases, with 11 bases left between them. Measured with immunoSEQ multiplex PCR; TCRdb has only the in-frame clones, and not every one. The sample includes 75,000 to 85,000 clones, roughly 86% of them seen just once. Sequencing was done on a sample of peripheral blood. The chain is built from TRBV2 and TRBJ1-5, with D maybe TRBD1 (6 bases). The receptor's source is a human donor in a cohort sampled during active COVID-19. CDR3 coding DNA: TGTGCCAGCAGTATGACAGGATATAGCAATCAGCCCCAGCATTTT. Its translation is CASSMTGYSNQPQHF.